This T cell receptor beta chain was obtained from a study of identical twins. V lost 4 bases and J 9 bases, leaving 14 bases between the germline ends. Per germline, CDR1 SGHRS and CDR2 YFSETQ. The CDR3 is 13 amino acids. Template switching created a universal primer site, and the cDNA included unique molecular identifiers. Using its own MiXCR run on the 5' RACE reads, TCRdb lists one record per CDR3 protein. Seen here are roughly 470,000 distinct CDR3 sequences, roughly an eighth observed once, and the top ten hold more than 0.8%. The study, taken as a whole, reports: In cord blood, abundant beta clonotypes had fewer insertions; memory showed no trend. Researchers reported excess low generation probability among twin-shared out-of-frame alpha sequences.

Every sampled donor was Caucasian and healthy. In regard to this clonotype: The target antigen is unknown.

In addition, the sample was reused for a study of yellow fever vaccine responses in identical twins.

This chain connects TRBV5-1 to TRBJ2-1; no clear D gene. The clonotype comes from a woman younger than 35 in good health. Source material: CD4+ T cells sorted from blood. In nucleotides, the CDR3 is TGCGCCAGCAGCCCATATTACTCTGGTGAGCAGTTCTTC. Translated: CASSPYYSGEQFF.